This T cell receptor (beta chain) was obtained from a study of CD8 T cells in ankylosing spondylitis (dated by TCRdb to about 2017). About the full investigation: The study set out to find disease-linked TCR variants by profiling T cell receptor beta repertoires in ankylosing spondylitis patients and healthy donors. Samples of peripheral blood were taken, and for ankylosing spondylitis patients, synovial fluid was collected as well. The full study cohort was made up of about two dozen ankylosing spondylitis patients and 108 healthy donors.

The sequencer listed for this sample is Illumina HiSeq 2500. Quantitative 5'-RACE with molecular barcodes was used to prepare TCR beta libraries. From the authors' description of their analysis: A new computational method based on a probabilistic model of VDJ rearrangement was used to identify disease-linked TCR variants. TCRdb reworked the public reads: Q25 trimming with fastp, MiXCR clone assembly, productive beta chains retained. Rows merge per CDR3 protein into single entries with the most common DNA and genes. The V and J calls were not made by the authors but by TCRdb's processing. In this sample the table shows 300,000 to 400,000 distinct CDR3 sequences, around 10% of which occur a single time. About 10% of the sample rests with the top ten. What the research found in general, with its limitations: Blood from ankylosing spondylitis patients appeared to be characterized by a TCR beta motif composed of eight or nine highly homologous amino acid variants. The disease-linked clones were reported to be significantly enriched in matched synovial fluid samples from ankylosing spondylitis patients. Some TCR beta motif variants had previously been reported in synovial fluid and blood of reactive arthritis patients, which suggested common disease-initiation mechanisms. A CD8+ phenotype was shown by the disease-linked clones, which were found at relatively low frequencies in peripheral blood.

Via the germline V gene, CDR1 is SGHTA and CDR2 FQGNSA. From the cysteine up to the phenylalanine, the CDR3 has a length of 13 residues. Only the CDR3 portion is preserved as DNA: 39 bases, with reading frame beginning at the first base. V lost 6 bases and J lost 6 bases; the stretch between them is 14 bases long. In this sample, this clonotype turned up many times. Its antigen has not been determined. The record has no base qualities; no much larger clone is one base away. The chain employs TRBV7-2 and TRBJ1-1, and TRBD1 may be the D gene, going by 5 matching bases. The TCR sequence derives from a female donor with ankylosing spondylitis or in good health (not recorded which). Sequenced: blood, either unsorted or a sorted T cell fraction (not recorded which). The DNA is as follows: TGTGCCAGCAGTCGCGGGGCCGGACCTGAAGCTTTCTTT. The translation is CASSRGAGPEAFF. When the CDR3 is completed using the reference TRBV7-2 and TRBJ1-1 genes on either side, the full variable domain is GAGVSQSPSNKVTEKGKDVELRCDPISGHTALYWYRQSLGQGLEFLIYFQGNSAPDKSGLPSDRFSAERTGGSVSTLTIQRTQQEDSAVYLCASSRGAGPEAFFGQGTRLTVV.